This TCR beta chain appears in the sequencing data of a study of blood T cells in healthy people across ages (dated by TCRdb to between 2014 and 2016). For context, the study as a whole: In model experiments, template switching captured roughly one uniquely barcoded TCR beta cDNA molecule for every two T cells. The study measured age-related changes in TCR beta repertoire diversity using deep sequencing normalized with unique cDNA molecular identifiers. Four age groups were formed from the donors: young (average around 15 years), middle-aged (just under 40), aged (approximately 60) and long-lived (82). To avoid experimental bias, donors of different ages were spread randomly across the sequencing lanes. The study analyzed two additional independent replicas of 1 million unique cDNA reads from the same blood draw for two donors, one aged 18 to 30 and one aged 80 or older.

Points the paper makes about the study in general: Compared with the aged group, more naive CD4+ T cells, fewer expanded clones and increased TCR diversity were shown by the long-lived group, suggesting age selection. As age increased, observed TCR beta diversity per million T cells dropped in a roughly linear way, and a significant reduction was already evident by age approximately 40. A strong correlation was found between observed TCR beta diversity and the percentage of naive T cells measured by flow cytometry. Estimates of total diversity based on one million sequenced T cells were considered lower bounds and underestimates. Because donor CMV infection status was unknown, age-related changes in expanded clonotypes were potentially confounded. Since profiling was done on bulk unsorted PBMCs, naive and antigen-experienced compartments could not be conclusively compared.

This clonotype was seen a few times. Which antigen it targets is not known. No much larger clonotype is one base removed from it; base qualities were not supplied. The 40 or so donors, aged about 6 to 90 years, were systemically healthy Caucasian individuals from Russia. Each donor gave about 11 milliliters of peripheral blood, drawn into EDTA-treated Vacutainer tubes. PBMCs were isolated by Ficoll-Paque density-gradient centrifugation, with at least 6 million obtained per sample. Trizol reagent was used to extract total RNA from the PBMCs, yielding at least 6 micrograms per sample. The percentages of naive CD45RAhigh/CD27high T cells were determined by flow cytometry on a PBMC aliquot from every donor. To prepare the library, 5' RACE was applied. Data came from an Illumina HiSeq 2500. The second PCR ran for roughly 7 to 12 cycles and used a J-beta primer mix along with a sample-barcoded 5' primer. Each TCR beta cDNA molecule received a unique molecular identifier from a template-switch 5' adaptor carrying 12 random nucleotides. Each sample yielded at least 2.5 million CDR3-containing paired-end reads. First-strand cDNA was synthesized from all RNA with the Mint cDNA synthesis kit, primed by a TRBC-specific oligonucleotide. After uracil-DNA glycosylase treatment, a first 18-cycle PCR used universal primers M1SS and BC2_uni_R on all cDNA. The paper's processing steps were these. Normalization of each sample was performed by random selection of 1 million high-quality reads, each carrying a distinct molecular identifier. Reads sharing molecular identifiers were discarded rather than binned into consensus sequences. MiTCR, with a Q25 quality threshold and the strictest error-elimination algorithm, was used for CDR3 identification, clonotype clustering and error correction. Lower-bound total TCR beta diversity was estimated with a nonparametric unseen species model using Euler transformation. The public reads were run again by TCRdb, first through fastp at Q25 and then through MiXCR, and only productive beta chains were kept. CDR3 protein sequences are deduplicated, and each keeps its most common genes and DNA. TCRdb assigned the V and J calls; the authors' analysis was not used. For this sample there are about 730,000 distinct CDR3 sequences; roughly 47% appear just once. 20% to 25% of the sample lies in the top ten.

In the germline V gene, CDR1 corresponds to SGHRS and CDR2 to YFSETQ. The CDR3 starts with the cysteine, ends with the phenylalanine, and has 15 residues. The sequence is cut down to CDR3 DNA, 45 bases in frame from base 1. V loses 2 bases, J loses 5 bases, and the germline ends lie 14 bases apart. The receptor was derived from a woman aged 60-75 years in good health. The V and J segments used are TRBV5-1 and TRBJ1-5, with TRBD1 perhaps the D gene, on 6 matching bases. Specimen: blood. The DNA sequence follows: TGCGCCAGCAGCTTAGGGACAACGATGGATCAGCCCCAGCATTTT. This translates into CASSLGTTMDQPQHF.